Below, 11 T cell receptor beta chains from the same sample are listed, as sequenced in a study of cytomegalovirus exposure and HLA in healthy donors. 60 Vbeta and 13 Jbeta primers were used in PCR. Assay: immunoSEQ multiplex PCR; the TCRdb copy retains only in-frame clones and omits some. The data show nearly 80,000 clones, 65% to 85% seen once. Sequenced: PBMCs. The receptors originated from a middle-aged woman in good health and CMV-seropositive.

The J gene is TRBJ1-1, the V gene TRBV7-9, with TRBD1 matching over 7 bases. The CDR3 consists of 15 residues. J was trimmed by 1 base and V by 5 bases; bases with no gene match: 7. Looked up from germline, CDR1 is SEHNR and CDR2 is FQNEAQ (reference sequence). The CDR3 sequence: CASSPPTGSNTEAFF. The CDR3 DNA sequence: TGTGCCAGCAGCCCTCCGACAGGGTCGAACACTGAAGCTTTCTTT.

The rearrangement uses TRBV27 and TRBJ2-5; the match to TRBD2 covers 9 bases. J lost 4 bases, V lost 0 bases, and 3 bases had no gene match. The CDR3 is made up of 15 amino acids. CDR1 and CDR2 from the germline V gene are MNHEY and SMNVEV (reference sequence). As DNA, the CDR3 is TGTGCCAGCAGTTTATCAAGGCGGGAGGGAGAGACCCAGTACTTC. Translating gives CASSLSRREGETQYF.

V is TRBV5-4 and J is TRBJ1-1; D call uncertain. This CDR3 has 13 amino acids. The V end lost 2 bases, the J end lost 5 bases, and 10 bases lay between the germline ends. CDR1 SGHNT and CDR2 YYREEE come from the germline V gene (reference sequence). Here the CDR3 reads CASSLESRTEAFF. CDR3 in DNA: TGTGCCAGCAGCTTAGAGTCTAGGACTGAAGCTTTCTTT.

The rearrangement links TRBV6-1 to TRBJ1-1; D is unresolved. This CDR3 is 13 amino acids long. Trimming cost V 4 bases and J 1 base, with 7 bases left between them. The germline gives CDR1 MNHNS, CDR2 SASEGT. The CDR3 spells CASSVSQNTEAFF. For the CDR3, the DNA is TGTGCCAGCAGTGTCAGTCAGAACACTGAAGCTTTCTTT.

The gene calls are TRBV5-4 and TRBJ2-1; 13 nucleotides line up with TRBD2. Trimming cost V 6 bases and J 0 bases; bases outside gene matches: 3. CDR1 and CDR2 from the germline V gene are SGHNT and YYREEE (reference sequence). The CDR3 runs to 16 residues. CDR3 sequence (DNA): TGTGCCAGCAAACTAGCGGGGGGGAGCTCCTACAATGAGCAGTTCTTC. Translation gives CASKLAGGSSYNEQFF.

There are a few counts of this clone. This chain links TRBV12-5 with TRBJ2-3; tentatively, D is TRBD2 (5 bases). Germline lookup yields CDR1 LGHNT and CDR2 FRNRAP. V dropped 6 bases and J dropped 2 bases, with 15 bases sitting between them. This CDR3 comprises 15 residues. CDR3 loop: CASGFSGSNTDTQYF. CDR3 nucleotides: TGTGCTAGTGGCTTCAGCGGTTCTAACACAGATACGCAGTATTTT.

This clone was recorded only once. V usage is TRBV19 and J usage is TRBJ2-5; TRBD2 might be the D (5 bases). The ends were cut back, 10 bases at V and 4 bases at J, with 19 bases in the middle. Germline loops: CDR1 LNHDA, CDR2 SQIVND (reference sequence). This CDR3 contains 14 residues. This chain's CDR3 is CATQITGTGETQYF. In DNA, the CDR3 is TGTGCCACCCAGATCACGGGAACGGGAGAGACCCAGTACTTC.

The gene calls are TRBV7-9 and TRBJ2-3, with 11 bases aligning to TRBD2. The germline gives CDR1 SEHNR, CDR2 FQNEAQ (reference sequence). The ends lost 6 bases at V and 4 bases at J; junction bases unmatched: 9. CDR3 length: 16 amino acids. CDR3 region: CASSYLAGGGADTQYF. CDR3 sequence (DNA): TGTGCCAGCAGTTATCTAGCGGGGGGAGGTGCAGATACGCAGTATTTT.

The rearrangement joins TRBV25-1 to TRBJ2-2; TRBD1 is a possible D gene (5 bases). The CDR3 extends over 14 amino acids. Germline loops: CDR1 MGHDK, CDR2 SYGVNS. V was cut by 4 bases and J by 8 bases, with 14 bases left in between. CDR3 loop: CASSAFGAPGELFF. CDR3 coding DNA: TGTGCCAGCAGTGCCTTTGGGGCCCCGGGGGAGCTGTTTTTT.

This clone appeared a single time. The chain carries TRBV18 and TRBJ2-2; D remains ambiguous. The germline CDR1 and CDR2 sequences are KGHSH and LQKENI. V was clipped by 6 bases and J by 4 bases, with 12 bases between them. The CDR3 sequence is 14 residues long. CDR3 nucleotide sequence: TGTGCCAGCTCCTACGCGTCAACCACCGGGGAGCTGTTTTTT. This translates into CASSYASTTGELFF.

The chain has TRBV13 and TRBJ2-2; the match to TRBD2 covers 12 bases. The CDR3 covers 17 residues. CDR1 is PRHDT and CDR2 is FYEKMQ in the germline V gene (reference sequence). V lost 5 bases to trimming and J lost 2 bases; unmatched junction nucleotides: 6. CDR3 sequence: CASSPEGLAGNTGELFF. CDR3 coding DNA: TGTGCCAGCAGCCCGGAGGGACTAGCGGGCAACACCGGGGAGCTGTTTTTT.